The entry that follows covers one TCR beta chain sequence. The data originate from a study of OX40 agonist ivuxolimab in advanced cancers. Clones were read by immunoSEQ multiplex PCR, and TCRdb kept only the in-frame ones, dropping some. The table shows tens of thousands of clones, with 65% to 85% occurring only once. The V end was cut by 0 bases, the J end by 8 bases, with 7 bases between. The CDR3 runs 13 residues. Germline-derived CDR1 and CDR2 are SGHTA and FQGTGA. The sequenced sample was CD4+ or CD8+ T cells sorted from blood, obtained in a trial of the OX40 agonist ivuxolimab. The J gene is TRBJ2-2, the V gene TRBV7-3, with D possibly being TRBD1 (5 bases). This TCR was recovered from an adult with an advanced solid tumor such as melanoma, head and neck, liver or kidney cancer. CDR3 nucleotide sequence: TGTGCCAGCAGCTTAACTGGGGCTGGGGAGCTGTTTTTT. It is translated as CASSLTGAGELFF.